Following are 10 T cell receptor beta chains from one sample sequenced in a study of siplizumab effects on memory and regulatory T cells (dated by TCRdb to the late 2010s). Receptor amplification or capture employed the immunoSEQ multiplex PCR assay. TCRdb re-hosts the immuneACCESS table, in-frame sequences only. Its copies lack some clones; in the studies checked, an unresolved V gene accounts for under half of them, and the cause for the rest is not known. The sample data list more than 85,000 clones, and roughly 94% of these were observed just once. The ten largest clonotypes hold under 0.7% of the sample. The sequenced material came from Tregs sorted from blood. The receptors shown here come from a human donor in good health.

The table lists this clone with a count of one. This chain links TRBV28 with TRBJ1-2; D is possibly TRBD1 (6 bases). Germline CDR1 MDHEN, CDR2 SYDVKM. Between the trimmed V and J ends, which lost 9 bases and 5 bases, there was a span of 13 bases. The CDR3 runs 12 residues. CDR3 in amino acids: CASKTGFYGYTF. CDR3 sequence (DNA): TGTGCCAGTAAGACAGGCTTTTATGGCTACACCTTC.

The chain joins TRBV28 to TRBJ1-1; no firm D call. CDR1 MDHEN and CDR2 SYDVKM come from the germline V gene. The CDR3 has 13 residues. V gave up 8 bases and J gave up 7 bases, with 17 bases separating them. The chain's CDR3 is CASFTTNRIEAFF. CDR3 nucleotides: TGTGCCAGCTTCACGACGAACCGCATTGAAGCTTTCTTT.

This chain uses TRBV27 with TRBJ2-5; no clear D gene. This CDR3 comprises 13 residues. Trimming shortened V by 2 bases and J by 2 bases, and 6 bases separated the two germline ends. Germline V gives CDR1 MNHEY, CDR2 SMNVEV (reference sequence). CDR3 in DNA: TGTGCCAGCAGTTTACAGTTTCAAGAGACCCAGTACTTC. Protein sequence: CASSLQFQETQYF.

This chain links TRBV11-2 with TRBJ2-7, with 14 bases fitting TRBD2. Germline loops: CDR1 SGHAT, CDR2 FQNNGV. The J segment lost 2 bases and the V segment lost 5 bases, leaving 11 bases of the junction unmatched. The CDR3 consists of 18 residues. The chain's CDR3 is CASSRRGTSGSRAYEQYF. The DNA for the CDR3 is TGTGCCAGCAGCCGCAGGGGGACTAGCGGGAGCCGGGCCTACGAGCAGTACTTC.

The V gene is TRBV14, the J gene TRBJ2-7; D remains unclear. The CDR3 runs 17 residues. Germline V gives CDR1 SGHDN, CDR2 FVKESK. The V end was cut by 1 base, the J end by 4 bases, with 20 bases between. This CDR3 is CASSQAGTGYRDYEQYF. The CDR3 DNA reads TGTGCCAGCAGCCAAGCGGGTACCGGGTACCGAGATTACGAGCAGTACTTC.

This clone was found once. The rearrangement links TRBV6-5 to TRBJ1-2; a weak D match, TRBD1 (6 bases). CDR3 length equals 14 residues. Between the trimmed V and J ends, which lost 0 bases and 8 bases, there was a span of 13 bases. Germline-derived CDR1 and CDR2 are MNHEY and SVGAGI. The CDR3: CASSYSRGREGYTF. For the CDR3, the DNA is TGTGCCAGCAGTTACTCTCGGGGGCGCGAAGGCTACACCTTC.

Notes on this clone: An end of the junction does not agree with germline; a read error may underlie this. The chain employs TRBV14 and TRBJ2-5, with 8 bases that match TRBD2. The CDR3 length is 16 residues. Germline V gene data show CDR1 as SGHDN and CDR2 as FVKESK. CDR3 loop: CAGSQVEAGGLETQYF. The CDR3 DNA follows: TGTGCCGGCAGCCAAGTAGAGGCGGGAGGTCTAGAGACCCAGTACTTC.

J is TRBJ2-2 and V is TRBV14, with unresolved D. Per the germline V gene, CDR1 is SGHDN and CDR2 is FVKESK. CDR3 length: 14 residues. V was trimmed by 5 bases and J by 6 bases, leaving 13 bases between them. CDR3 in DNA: TGTGCCAGCAGCAACAACTTAGCAGCCGGGGAGCTGTTTTTT. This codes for CASSNNLAAGELFF.

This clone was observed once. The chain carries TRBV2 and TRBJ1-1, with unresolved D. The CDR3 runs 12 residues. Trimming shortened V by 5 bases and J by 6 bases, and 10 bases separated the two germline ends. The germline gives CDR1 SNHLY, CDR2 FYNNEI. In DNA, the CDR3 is TGTGCCAGCAGTTATGGACTATCTGAAGCTTTCTTT. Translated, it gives CASSYGLSEAFF.

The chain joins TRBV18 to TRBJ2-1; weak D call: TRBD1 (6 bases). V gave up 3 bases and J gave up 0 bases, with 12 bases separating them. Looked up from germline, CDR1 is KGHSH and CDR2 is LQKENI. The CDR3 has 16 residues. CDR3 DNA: TGTGCCAGCTCACCGACAGGCCCGAGCTCCTACAATGAGCAGTTCTTC. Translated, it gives CASSPTGPSSYNEQFF. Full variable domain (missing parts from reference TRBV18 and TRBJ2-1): NAGVMQNPRHLVRRRGQEARLRCSPMKGHSHVYWYRQLPEEGLKFMVYLQKENIIDESGMPKERFSAEFPKEGPSILRIQQVVRGDSAAYFCASSPTGPSSYNEQFFGPGTRLTVL.